Included here is one TCR beta chain sequence, with context. Using its own MiXCR run on the RT-PCR reads, TCRdb lists one record per CDR3 protein. The data contain more than 600,000 distinct CDR3 sequences, 13% to 15% of them seen just once; the ten biggest clones take up 3.6%. V shed 0 bases and J 10 bases; nucleotides not matched to a gene: 23. The CDR3 is 20 residues long. Per germline, CDR1 LGHDT and CDR2 YNNKEL (reference sequence). V and J are TRBV3-1 and TRBJ1-4; 7 bases fit TRBD1. The sequenced material came from memory CD4+ T cells from blood. This receptor was identified in a female donor in good health, serving as a healthy control. The CDR3 protein is CASSQERRRGRVSRFGKLFF. CDR3 coding DNA: TGTGCCAGCAGCCAAGAGCGGCGAAGGGGGCGAGTGAGCCGATTTGGAAAACTGTTTTTT.